This TCR beta chain was captured by sequencing in a study of T cells in Graves' hyperthyroidism and ophthalmopathy. Study-wide results and limits: Onset of ophthalmopathy came a median 6.5 months after the model predicted it. Most expanded thyroid clonotypes above 0.001 also appeared in blood.

RNA transcripts served as the template for amplifying TCR beta CDR3 regions. TCR CDR3 regions were first amplified by RT-PCR with HTBI primers. TCRdb used MiXCR to reprocess the multiplex PCR reads, holding one entry per CDR3 protein. Of about 570,000 distinct CDR3 sequences detected, approximately 44% appear once; the ten largest clones hold over 15%. J was trimmed by 9 bases and V by 1 base; bases with no gene match: 13. This CDR3 has 17 residues. Germline assignment: CDR1 SGDLS and CDR2 YYNGEE. A remark on this clonotype: Its antigen remains unidentified.

This TCR was sampled from an adult woman with Graves' disease, either hyperthyroidism or ophthalmopathy (not recorded which). V and J are TRBV9 and TRBJ1-6, with 7 positions matching TRBD1. What was sequenced was peripheral blood or thyroid tissue (not recorded which). The CDR3 sequence is CASSVMGPGTAISPLHF. The CDR3 nucleotides are TGTGCCAGCAGCGTAATGGGCCCCGGGACAGCAATTTCACCCCTCCACTTT.